The entry below gives a single T cell receptor (beta chain) sequence along with its context. Its antigen is currently unknown. These data belong to a study of cytomegalovirus exposure and HLA in healthy donors. Study-level points and caveats: Indistinguishable V segments such as TRBV6-2 and TRBV6-3 were excluded. The study recorded about 150 TCR beta chains that were cytomegalovirus-associated.

Both 60 Vbeta primers and 13 Jbeta primers went into the PCR. Using immunoSEQ multiplex PCR, the repertoire was profiled, and TCRdb retains in-frame clones only, with some absent. The sample includes fewer than 150,000 clones, 77% of them seen just once. The length of the CDR3 is 14 residues. Between the trimmed V and J ends, which lost 6 bases and 9 bases, there was a span of 19 bases. Germline-derived CDR1 and CDR2 are MDHEN and SYDVKM. The sequence was obtained from a human donor in good health. Sequencing used PBMCs. The chain links TRBV28 to TRBJ2-3, with D tentatively TRBD1 (6 bases). The CDR3 DNA sequence: TGTGCCAGCAGCCCTCCTGGGACACTTCAGACGCAGTATTTT. This sequence encodes CASSPPGTLQTQYF.